One T cell receptor beta chain is described in this entry. This record comes from a study of T cells expressing NK-cell markers. For the study at large: All TCR beta repertoires analysed originated from sorted CD3+CD56+NKG2C+, CD3+CD56+NKG2C- and CD3+CD56-NKG2C+ T cells.

Scientists made TCR beta cDNA using 5'RACE template switching with UMIs. TCRdb reprocessed the 5' RACE reads, keeping one entry per CDR3 protein, no DNA. This sample's table has roughly 380,000 distinct CDR3 sequences. CDR3 length: 14 residues. V usage is TRBV12-3 or TRBV12-4 and J usage is TRBJ1-5; without DNA, the TCRdb call of TRBD1 cannot be checked. The sequenced sample was blood T cells: a sorted CD56 or NKG2C T cell subset, CD4+ or CD8+ T cells, or bulk PBMC T cells (not recorded which). This TCR derives from a man aged 18-70 years in good health. CDR3 amino acids: CASSTTGGRQPQHF.